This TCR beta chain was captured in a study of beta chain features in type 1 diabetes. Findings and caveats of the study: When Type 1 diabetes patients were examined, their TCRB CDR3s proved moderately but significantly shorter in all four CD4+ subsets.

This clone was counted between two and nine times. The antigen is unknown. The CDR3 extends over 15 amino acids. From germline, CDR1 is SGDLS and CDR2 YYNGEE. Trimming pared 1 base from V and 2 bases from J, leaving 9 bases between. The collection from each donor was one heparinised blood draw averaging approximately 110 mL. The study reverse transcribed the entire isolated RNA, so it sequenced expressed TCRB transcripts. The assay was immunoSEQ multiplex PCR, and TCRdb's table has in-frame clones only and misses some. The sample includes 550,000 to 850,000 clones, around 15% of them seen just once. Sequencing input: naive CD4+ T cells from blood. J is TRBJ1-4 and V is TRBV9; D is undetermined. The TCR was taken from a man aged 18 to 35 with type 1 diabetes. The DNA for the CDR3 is TGTGCCAGCAGCGTATCGGTCGTCACTAATGAAAAACTGTTTTTT. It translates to CASSVSVVTNEKLFF.